The source of this T cell receptor beta chain is a study of resident and recirculating memory T cells in vitiligo. Findings of the study overall: Vitiligo lesions lacked a unique dominant clone, and clonality varied.

Germline V gene data show CDR1 as SGHTA and CDR2 as FQGTGA. V was clipped by 4 bases and J by 4 bases; unmatched bases: 6. The CDR3 sequence is 17 residues long. A word on this clone: The antigen is unknown.

Data came from immunoSEQ multiplex PCR; TCRdb stores just in-frame clones and leaves some out. The data contain 70,000 or so clones, just over 90% of them singletons. The chain carries TRBV7-3 and TRBJ2-1; TRBD2 agrees at 14 bases. The sequencing sample was made of blood. The clonotype was recovered from a male donor with vitiligo. This chain's CDR3 is CASSWGLAGANYNEQFF. The CDR3 DNA is TGTGCCAGCAGCTGGGGACTAGCGGGGGCCAATTACAATGAGCAGTTCTTC. Full variable domain (remainder filled in from reference TRBV7-3 and TRBJ2-1): GAGVSQTPSNKVTEKGKYVELRCDPISGHTALYWYRQSLGQGPEFLIYFQGTGAADDSGLPNDRFFAVRPEGSVSTLKIQRTERGDSAVYLCASSWGLAGANYNEQFFGPGTRLTVL.